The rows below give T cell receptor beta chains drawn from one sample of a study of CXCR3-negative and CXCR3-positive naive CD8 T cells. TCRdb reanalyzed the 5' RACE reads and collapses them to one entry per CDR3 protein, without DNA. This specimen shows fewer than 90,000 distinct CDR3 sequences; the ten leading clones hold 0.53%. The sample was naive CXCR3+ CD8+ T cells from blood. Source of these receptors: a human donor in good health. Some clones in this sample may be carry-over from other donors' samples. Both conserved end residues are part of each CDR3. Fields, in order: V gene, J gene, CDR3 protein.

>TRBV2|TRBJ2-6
CASSLYPGPTSGANVLTF
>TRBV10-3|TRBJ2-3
CAISDGGTDTQYF
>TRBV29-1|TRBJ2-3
CSAQSQYDTQYF
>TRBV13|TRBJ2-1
CASSFPSLAGDRNEQFF
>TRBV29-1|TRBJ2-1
CSVGQGDYNEQFF
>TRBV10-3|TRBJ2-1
CAISEPGQGLAEQFF
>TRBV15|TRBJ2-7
CATSRYTDNTYKQYF
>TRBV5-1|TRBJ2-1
CASSLVMGGQSYNEQFF
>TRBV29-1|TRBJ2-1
CSVPEHYNEQFF
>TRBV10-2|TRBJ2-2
CASRGGITTGELFF
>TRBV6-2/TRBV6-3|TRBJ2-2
CASNRDRNTGELFF
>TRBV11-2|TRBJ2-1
CASSLDLSGRNEQFF
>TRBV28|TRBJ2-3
CASSGDSRTDTQYF
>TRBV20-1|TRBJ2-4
CSASFVGTTKNIQYF
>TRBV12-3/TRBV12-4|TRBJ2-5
CASGPRDQETQYF
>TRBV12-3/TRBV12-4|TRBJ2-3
CASSFWGAGTDTQYF
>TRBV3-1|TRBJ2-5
CASSQDWDSTETQYF
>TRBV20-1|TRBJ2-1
CSVGGGSSYNEQFF
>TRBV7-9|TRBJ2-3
CASNEGDYTQYF
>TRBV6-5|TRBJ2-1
CASSYSGLAGEIEQFF
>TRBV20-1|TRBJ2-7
CSRWELAGCALWPYEQYF
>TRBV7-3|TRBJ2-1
CASRRSGYNEQFF
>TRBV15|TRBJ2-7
CATSRTAGGPSYEQYF
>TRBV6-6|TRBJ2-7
CASSYSIYEQYF
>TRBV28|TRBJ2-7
CASSILLGTPSYEQYF
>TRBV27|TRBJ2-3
CASTLATPTDTQYF
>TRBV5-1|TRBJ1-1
CASSKQGGNTEAFF
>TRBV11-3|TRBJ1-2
CASSPSTGKGGYTF
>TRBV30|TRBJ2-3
CAWSVGRAWGSTDTQYF
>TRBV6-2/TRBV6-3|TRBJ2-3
CASSTPWASGALRDTQYF
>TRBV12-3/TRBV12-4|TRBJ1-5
CASSSGGPQHF
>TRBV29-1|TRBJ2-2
CSVVKGQGFGELFF
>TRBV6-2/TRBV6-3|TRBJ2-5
CASNQAQETQYF
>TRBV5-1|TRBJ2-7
CASNPLGTQSSYEQYF
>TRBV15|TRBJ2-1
CATSRAGNEQFF
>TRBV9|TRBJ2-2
CASSVEAGVEAGELFF
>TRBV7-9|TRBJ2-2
CASSFIGSTGELFF
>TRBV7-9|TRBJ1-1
CASSLGGGWLTEAFF
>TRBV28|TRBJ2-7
CASSLGQGSRWEQYF
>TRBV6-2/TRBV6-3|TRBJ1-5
CASSSTSFNQPQHF
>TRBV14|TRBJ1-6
CASSQERAIGSPLHF
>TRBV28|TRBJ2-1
CASSLWEGGDEQFF
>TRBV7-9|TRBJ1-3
CASSQVLGSGNTIYF
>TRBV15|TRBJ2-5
CGTSRGTGSETQYF
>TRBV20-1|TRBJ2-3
CSARDLGQGDTDTQYF
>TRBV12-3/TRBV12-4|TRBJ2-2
CASSSSSGRTGELFF
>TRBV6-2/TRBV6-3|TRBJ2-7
CASINNGGPSYEQYF
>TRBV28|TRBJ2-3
CASSSGTEDTQYF
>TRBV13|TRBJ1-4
CASREGEKLFF
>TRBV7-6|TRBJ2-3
CASSLAGALTDTQYF
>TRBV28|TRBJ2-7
CASSPTPRIGGLGGQYF
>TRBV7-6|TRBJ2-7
CASSLALAGRDEQYF
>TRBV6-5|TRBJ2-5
CASGRNEETQYF
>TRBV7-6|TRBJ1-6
CASSLGINSPLHF